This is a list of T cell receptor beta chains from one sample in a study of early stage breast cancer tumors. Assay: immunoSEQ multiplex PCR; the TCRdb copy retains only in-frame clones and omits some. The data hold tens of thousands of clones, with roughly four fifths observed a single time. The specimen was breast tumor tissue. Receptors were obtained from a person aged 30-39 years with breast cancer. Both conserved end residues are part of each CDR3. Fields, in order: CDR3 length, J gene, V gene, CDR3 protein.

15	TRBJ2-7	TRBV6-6	CASTAEGGRAPEQYF
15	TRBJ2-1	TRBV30	CAWRGPGGSYNEQFF
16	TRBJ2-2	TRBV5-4	CASSLEGQGESGELFF
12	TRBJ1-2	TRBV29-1	CSVVTANYGYTF
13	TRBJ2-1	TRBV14	CASSQRDYYEQFF
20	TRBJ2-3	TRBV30	CAWSVPPFRPSGRITDTQYF
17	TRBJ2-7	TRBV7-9	CASSLFVAGEYNYEQYF
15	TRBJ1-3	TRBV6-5	CASSPRGASGNTIYF
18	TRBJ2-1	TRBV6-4	CASSDSSGGVGTYNEQFF
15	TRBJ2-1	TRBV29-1	CSVAGAYFSYNEQFF
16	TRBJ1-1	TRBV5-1	CASSLVGVNLNTEAFF
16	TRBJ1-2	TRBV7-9	CASSLAPLGGKYGYTF
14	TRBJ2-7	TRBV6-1	CASSEVNGSYEQYF
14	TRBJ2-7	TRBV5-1	CASSQDSASYEQYF
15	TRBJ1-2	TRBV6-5	CASSSGPGPGRGYTF
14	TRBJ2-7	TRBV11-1	CASSLAFGPYEQYF
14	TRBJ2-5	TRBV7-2	CASRPDSSKETQYF
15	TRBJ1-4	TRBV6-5	CASSRSGATNEKLFF
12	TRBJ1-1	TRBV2	CASRQQGTEAFF
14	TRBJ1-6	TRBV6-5	CASSYPGDNSPLHF
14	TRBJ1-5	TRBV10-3	CAISGDRSNQPQHF
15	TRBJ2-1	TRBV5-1	CASSRTSGSSNEQFF
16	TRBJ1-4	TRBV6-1	CASSGDYSATNEKLFF
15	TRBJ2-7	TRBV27	CASRLRGVTGYEQYF
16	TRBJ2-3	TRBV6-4	CASSDYGGSSTDTQYF
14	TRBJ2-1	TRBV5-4	CASSRDGSYNEQFF
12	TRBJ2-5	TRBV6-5	CASFSSRETQYF
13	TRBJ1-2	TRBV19	CASSINRGTGYTF